Included here is one TCR beta chain sequence, with context. In the authors' workflow: For nucleated cells, counts were estimated from reference gene primer amplification. The repertoire was sequenced with immunoSEQ multiplex PCR; TCRdb's copy has only in-frame clones and lacks some. That table is the source of V, J and clone size, and D and trimming were worked out from the DNA. The data contain about 100,000 clones, approximately 88% of them singletons. This record comes from a study of blood T cell repertoires in COVID-19. The CDR3 is 17 amino acids. CDR1 LGHDT and CDR2 YNNKEL come from the germline V gene (reference sequence). The V gene end was trimmed by 3 bases and the J gene end by 9 bases; junction bases not matched to a gene: 15.

The sample consisted of peripheral blood. The sequence was collected from a woman aged 60-70 years with acute or convalescent COVID-19. V gene TRBV3-1 (or the pseudogene TRBV3-2) combines with J gene TRBJ1-2, with 11 bases aligning to TRBD1. The CDR3 here is CASSQGLGDRGFISYTF. The CDR3 coding sequence is TGTGCCAGCAGCCAGGGTCTGGGGGACAGGGGGTTTATCAGCTACACCTTC.